This T cell receptor beta chain comes out of a study of blood T cell repertoires in COVID-19. This CDR3 is built from 15 residues. Germline V CDR1 and CDR2: SNHLY, FYNNEI. V gave up 6 bases and J gave up 3 bases; unmatched junction bases: 8. As handled by the study authors: From reference gene primer amplification, estimates of nucleated cell counts were derived. Clones were sequenced by immunoSEQ multiplex PCR, and TCRdb holds only the in-frame ones, with some missing. Clone size and V and J calls were adopted from that table, with D and trimming inferred from the DNA. Here the sample spans 200,000 to 250,000 clones, approximately 87% being singletons.

Sequenced input: peripheral blood. The sequence was collected from a woman aged 45-65 years with acute or convalescent COVID-19. The chain employs TRBV2 and TRBJ2-7; 10 bases line up with TRBD2. The CDR3 loop is CASRAPGLASYEQYF. CDR3 DNA sequence: TGTGCCAGCAGAGCACCGGGACTAGCGAGCTACGAGCAGTACTTC.